The 28 T cell receptor beta chains below were found in one sample sequenced in a study of OX40 agonist ivuxolimab in advanced cancers. TCRdb's table, derived via immunoSEQ multiplex PCR, lists solely in-frame clones and lacks some. This sample carries 98,000 or so clones, roughly 87% of them seen once, and the ten largest clones take 0.33%. The sample here was CD4+ or CD8+ T cells sorted from blood, taken in a trial of the OX40 agonist ivuxolimab. All receptors come from an adult with an advanced solid tumor such as melanoma, head and neck, liver or kidney cancer.

V and J are TRBV11-2 and TRBJ1-2; D gene unclear. Germline assignment: CDR1 SGHAT and CDR2 FQNNGV. This CDR3 region has 11 residues. Trimming left V 7 bases short and J 5 bases short, with 8 bases between. CDR3 loop: CASTRDYGYTF. The CDR3 nucleotides read TGTGCCAGCACCCGGGATTATGGCTACACCTTC.

This clone was detected once. The V call is TRBV5-5, the J call TRBJ1-5; weak D call: TRBD1 (5 bases). The CDR3 runs 15 residues. Germline values: CDR1 SGHKS, CDR2 YYEKEE (reference sequence). Trimming left V 3 bases short and J 0 bases short, with 10 bases between. The CDR3 sequence is CASSWGPNSNQPQHF. The CDR3 DNA reads as TGTGCCAGCAGCTGGGGACCGAATAGCAATCAGCCCCAGCATTTT. The entire variable domain, with the rest obtained from reference TRBV5-5 and TRBJ1-5, is as follows: DAGVTQSPTHLIKTRGQQVTLRCSPISGHKSVSWYQQVLGQGPQFIFQYYEKEERGRGNFPDRFSARQFPNYSSELNVNALLLGDSALYLCASSWGPNSNQPQHFGDGTRLSIL.

The chain has TRBV7-9 and TRBJ1-5; TRBD1 matches at 7 bases. CDR3 size: 14 residues. The ends lost 1 base at V and 7 bases at J; junction bases unmatched: 4. Germline V lookup: CDR1 SEHNR, CDR2 FQNEAQ (reference sequence). CDR3 coding DNA: TGTGCCAGCAGCTTAGGGGACAGAGCGCAGCCCCAGCATTTT. Translation gives CASSLGDRAQPQHF.

The J gene is TRBJ2-1, the V gene TRBV7-2, with D hard to call. Looked up from germline, CDR1 is SGHTA and CDR2 is FQGNSA. This CDR3 contains 12 residues. Trimming left V 5 bases short and J 10 bases short, with 12 bases between. CDR3 bases: TGTGCCAGCAGCCTAAACGGTGGAGAGCAGTTCTTC. Amino acid sequence: CASSLNGGEQFF.

The chain couples TRBV14 to TRBJ2-7; 7 positions agree with TRBD1. This CDR3 spans 15 amino acids. Germline V lookup: CDR1 SGHDN, CDR2 FVKESK. V shed 3 bases and J 5 bases; nucleotides not matched to a gene: 10. The DNA of the CDR3 is TGTGCCAGCAGCCATCCTCTCCCGGGACAGAACGAGCAGTACTTC. Protein sequence: CASSHPLPGQNEQYF.

This clone has a handful of counts. The chain is built from TRBV30 and TRBJ1-6; 9 bases agree with TRBD1. The CDR3 extends over 13 amino acids. The germline V gene encodes CDR1 GTSNPN and CDR2 SVGIG (reference sequence). Germline trimming cut 6 bases from V and 7 bases from J; bases unmatched to any gene: 4. CDR3 DNA sequence: TGTGCCTGTACTGGACAGGGGAATTCACCCCTCCACTTT. Amino acids: CACTGQGNSPLHF.

The chain is built from TRBV18 and TRBJ1-1; 9 bases match TRBD1. Germline assignment: CDR1 KGHSH and CDR2 LQKENI. V trimming: 1 base; J trimming: 6 bases; junction bases outside the gene matches: 12. The CDR3 spans 17 residues. CDR3 DNA: TGTGCCAGCTCACCACGTGCTACAGGGGGCGAGCGGGCTGAAGCTTTCTTT. This gives the protein CASSPRATGGERAEAFF.

This chain connects TRBV10-2 to TRBJ1-2; D is perhaps TRBD1 (5 bases). This CDR3 has 13 amino acids. Germline V gene lookup returns CDR1 WSHSY and CDR2 SAAADI. V lost 7 bases and J lost 4, with 13 bases in between. The CDR3 spells CASTPQAAYGYTF. Here the CDR3 DNA reads TGCGCCAGCACCCCACAGGCAGCCTATGGCTACACCTTC.

This chain joins TRBV7-2 and TRBJ2-1; D might be TRBD2 (5 bases). V dropped 4 bases and J dropped 12 bases, with 19 bases sitting between them. The CDR3 loop spans 14 amino acids. The germline V gene encodes CDR1 SGHTA and CDR2 FQGNSA. CDR3 sequence: CASSSASGNDVQFF. CDR3 nucleotides: TGTGCCAGCAGCTCAGCGTCGGGGAACGATGTGCAGTTCTTC.

The rearrangement joins TRBV7-2 to TRBJ2-7, with 7 bases fitting TRBD2. The trim removed 0 bases at V and 1 base at J, leaving 0 bases unmatched. Germline CDR1 is SGHTA and CDR2 is FQGNSA. CDR3 length equals 14 residues. The DNA of the CDR3 is TGTGCCAGCAGCTTAGCGCGGGAGTCCTACGAGCAGTACTTC. Protein: CASSLARESYEQYF.

This clone was seen a few times. The chain has TRBV30 and TRBJ1-1; a weak D match, TRBD1 (6 bases). V lost 1 base to trimming and J lost 4 bases, with 13 bases between them. The CDR3 loop spans 14 amino acids. Germline V lookup: CDR1 GTSNPN, CDR2 SVGIG (reference sequence). CDR3 DNA: TGTGCCTGGAGTGCCCGGACAGTGGGCACTGAAGCTTTCTTT. As protein: CAWSARTVGTEAFF. The complete variable domain, with remaining parts taken from reference TRBV30 and TRBJ1-1, reads SQTIHQWPATLVQPVGSPLSLECTVEGTSNPNLYWYRQAAGRGLQLLFYSVGIGQISSEVPQNLSASRPQDRQFILSSKKLLLSDSGFYLCAWSARTVGTEAFFGQGTRLTVV.

The chain uses TRBV5-1 and TRBJ2-2; 7 bases are shared with TRBD1. This CDR3 has 17 amino acids. The germline V gene has CDR1 SGHRS and CDR2 YFSETQ. Trimming at V came to 3 bases and at J to 0 bases, leaving 8 bases not matched to a gene. The CDR3 region has the DNA TGCGCCAGCAGCTCGACAAAGGGACAGACGAACACCGGGGAGCTGTTTTTT. It yields the protein CASSSTKGQTNTGELFF.

The chain recombines TRBV28 with TRBJ1-5, with D unclear. The CDR3 contains 21 residues. Deletions cut 3 bases from V and 0 bases from J, with 27 bases between. Germline V gene sequence: CDR1 MDHEN, CDR2 SYDVKM. The CDR3 here is CASSFSIFRATEFHSNQPQHF. In DNA, the CDR3 is TGTGCCAGCAGTTTTTCCATCTTCCGGGCCACGGAATTTCATAGCAATCAGCCCCAGCATTTT.

This rearrangement joins TRBV2 to TRBJ1-2; D is ambiguous. CDR3 length: 12 amino acids. V was clipped by 6 bases and J by 1 base, with 6 bases between them. CDR1 SNHLY and CDR2 FYNNEI come from the germline V gene. CDR3 sequence reads: CASRAVNYGYTF. CDR3 in DNA: TGTGCCAGCAGGGCAGTTAACTATGGCTACACCTTC.

This chain links TRBV11-2 with TRBJ1-4; D is perhaps TRBD1 (6 bases). The germline gives CDR1 SGHAT, CDR2 FQNNGV. This CDR3 is built from 14 residues. V shed 5 bases and J shed 7 bases, with 14 bases lying between them. The CDR3 DNA is TGTGCCAGCAGCCCGACAGGTTTTAGTGAAAAACTGTTTTTT. Protein sequence: CASSPTGFSEKLFF.

The V and J genes are TRBV19 and TRBJ1-5; 7 positions agree with TRBD1. J was trimmed by 0 bases and V by 6 bases; bases with no gene match: 8. The CDR3 is 16 residues long. CDR1 and CDR2 from the germline V gene are LNHDA and SQIVND (reference sequence). CDR3 protein: CASRRTGEGSNQPQHF. The CDR3 region has the DNA TGTGCCAGTAGGAGGACAGGAGAAGGTAGCAATCAGCCCCAGCATTTT.

This clone was picked up one time. V is TRBV7-9 and J is TRBJ2-7; a possible D gene is TRBD1 (8 bases). The germline V gene has CDR1 SEHNR and CDR2 FQNEAQ (reference sequence). CDR3 length: 15 amino acids. V was shortened by 2 bases and J by 1 base, with 12 bases between the two germline ends. Here the CDR3 DNA reads TGTGCCAGCAGCTTAACAGGGGGGGAGTCCTACGAGCAGTACTTC. Translation: CASSLTGGESYEQYF.

This chain joins TRBV7-9 and TRBJ1-4, with D uncertain. The V end was cut by 5 bases, the J end by 11 bases, with 9 bases between. Germline V CDR1 and CDR2: SEHNR, FQNEAQ (reference sequence). This CDR3 contains 11 residues. CDR3 loop: CASSLTRKLFF. CDR3 nucleotide sequence: TGTGCCAGCAGCCTTACAAGGAAACTGTTTTTT.

V gene TRBV5-6 combines with J gene TRBJ2-2, with 8 bases matching TRBD2. Germline V CDR1 and CDR2: SGHDT, YYEEEE. V shed 6 bases and J 4 bases; nucleotides not matched to a gene: 11. This CDR3 contains 16 residues. The CDR3 sequence: CASTPLTGGSTGELFF. In DNA form, the CDR3 reads TGTGCCAGCACCCCCCTGACGGGAGGGAGCACCGGGGAGCTGTTTTTT. Using reference TRBV5-6 and TRBJ2-2 for the parts outside the CDR3, the full variable domain is DAGVTQSPTHLIKTRGQQVTLRCSPKSGHDTVSWYQQALGQGPQFIFQYYEEEERQRGNFPDRFSGHQFPNYSSELNVNALLLGDSALYLCASTPLTGGSTGELFFGEGSRLTVL.

This chain links TRBV10-3 with TRBJ2-7, with D perhaps TRBD1 (5 bases). Trimming removed 8 bases from V and 0 bases from J, with 20 bases in between. Germline V gives CDR1 ENHRY, CDR2 SYGVKD. This CDR3 contains 16 residues. This CDR3 reads CAISSRLAGLSYEQYF. The CDR3 DNA sequence: TGTGCCATCTCCTCACGTTTGGCAGGGCTCTCCTACGAGCAGTACTTC.

This chain joins TRBV13 and TRBJ2-2; no clear D. V dropped 4 bases and J dropped 8 bases, with 5 bases sitting between them. This CDR3 comprises 11 residues. Germline V CDR1 and CDR2: PRHDT, FYEKMQ (reference sequence). CDR3 sequence reads: CASSSMGELFF. The CDR3 DNA reads TGTGCCAGCAGCTCGATGGGGGAGCTGTTTTTT.

The DNA for the CDR3 is TGTGCCAGCAGCCTCATCGGGACGAACACTGAAGCTTTCTTT. This sequence encodes CASSLIGTNTEAFF. The genes are TRBV7-2 and TRBJ1-1; tentatively, D is TRBD1 (5 bases). Germline CDR1 SGHTA, CDR2 FQGNSA. V was shortened by 5 bases and J by 1 base, with 11 bases between the two germline ends. The CDR3 runs to 14 residues.

The J gene is TRBJ2-7, the V gene TRBV7-8; no firm D call. V lost 1 base to trimming and J lost 2 bases, with 18 bases between them. CDR3 length equals 17 residues. CDR1 is SGHVS, CDR2 FQNEAQ, per germline. CDR3 coding DNA: TGTGCCAGCAGCTTAGTAAGTTTGGCAGGATCTGCCTACGAGCAGTACTTC. It is translated as CASSLVSLAGSAYEQYF.

This chain uses TRBV2 with TRBJ1-1; TRBD1 is a possible D gene (5 bases). The V end was cut by 6 bases, the J end by 9 bases, with 11 bases between. The germline gives CDR1 SNHLY, CDR2 FYNNEI. The CDR3 spans 11 residues. The DNA for the CDR3 is TGTGCCAGCAGGGGGCAGGCTAAAGCTTTCTTT. It encodes CASRGQAKAFF.

CDR3 sequence (DNA): TGTGCCAGTACAATCACAGGGGATAGGGTTTACGAGCAGTACTTC. Amino acid sequence: CASTITGDRVYEQYF. V gene TRBV7-8 combines with J gene TRBJ2-7; 7 bases match TRBD1. The CDR3 has 15 residues. V trimming: 9 bases; J trimming: 4 bases; junction bases outside the gene matches: 15. Looked up from germline, CDR1 is SGHVS and CDR2 is FQNEAQ.

This clone was seen only a few times. The chain employs TRBV10-3 and TRBJ1-1; maybe TRBD1 (6 bases). Per germline, CDR1 ENHRY and CDR2 SYGVKD. Trimming removed 4 bases at V and 1 base at J, with 10 bases between. This CDR3 contains 14 residues. The CDR3: CAISAGQRNTEAFF. In nucleotides, the CDR3 is TGTGCCATCAGTGCGGGACAAAGGAACACTGAAGCTTTCTTT.

The chain carries TRBV6-4 and TRBJ2-1, with 8 bases fitting TRBD1. The ends lost 3 bases at V and 4 bases at J; junction bases unmatched: 5. The CDR3 has 15 residues. CDR1 MRHNA and CDR2 SNTAGT come from the germline V gene. This chain's CDR3 is CASSELGTGYNEQFF. CDR3 coding DNA: TGTGCCAGCAGTGAACTAGGGACAGGATACAATGAGCAGTTCTTC.

This chain connects TRBV5-3 to TRBJ1-4; D is undetermined. TRBV5-3 is assigned to the ORF class and has an uncertain function. V was cut by 1 base and J by 4 bases, with 8 bases left in between. The CDR3 extends over 14 amino acids. CDR3: CARSLMRNNEKLFF. CDR3 sequence (DNA): TGTGCCAGAAGCTTGATGAGGAATAATGAAAAACTGTTTTTT.